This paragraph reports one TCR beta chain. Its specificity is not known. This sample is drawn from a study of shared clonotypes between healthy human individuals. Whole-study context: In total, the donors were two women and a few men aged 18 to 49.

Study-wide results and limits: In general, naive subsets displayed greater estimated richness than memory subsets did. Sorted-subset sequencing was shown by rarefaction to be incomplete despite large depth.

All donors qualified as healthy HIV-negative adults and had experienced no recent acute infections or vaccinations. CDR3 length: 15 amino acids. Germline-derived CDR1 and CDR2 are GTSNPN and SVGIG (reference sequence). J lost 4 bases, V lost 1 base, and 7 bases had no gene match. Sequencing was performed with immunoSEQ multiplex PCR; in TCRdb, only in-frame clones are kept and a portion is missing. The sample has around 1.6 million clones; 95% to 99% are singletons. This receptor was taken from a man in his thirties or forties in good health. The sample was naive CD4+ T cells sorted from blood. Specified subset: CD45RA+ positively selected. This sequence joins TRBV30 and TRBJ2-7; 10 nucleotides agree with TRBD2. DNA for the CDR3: TGTGCCTGGAGTGAAAGCGGGAGGGGAATGTACGAGCAGTACTTC. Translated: CAWSESGRGMYEQYF.